The 26 T cell receptor beta chains below were found in one sample sequenced in a study of blood T cell repertoires in COVID-19 (dated by TCRdb to the early 2020s). Library preparation was by the immunoSEQ multiplex PCR assay. TCRdb re-hosts the immuneACCESS table, in-frame sequences only. Its copies lack some clones; in the studies checked, an unresolved V gene accounts for under half of them, and the cause for the rest is not known. The sample includes approximately 200,000 clones, with 65% to 85% observed a single time. The biggest ten clones account for 3% to 3.5% of the sample. Sequenced sample: peripheral blood. The receptor source for this set is a woman in her 30s who had recovered from COVID-19.

This clone was counted between two and nine times. The genes are TRBV6-2 or TRBV6-3 and TRBJ2-1; TRBD2 matches 8 bases. Germline V CDR1 and CDR2: MNHEY, SVGEGT. The V segment lost 4 bases and the J segment 13 bases; nucleotides outside the gene matches: 9. CDR3 size: 13 residues. CDR3 loop: CASSLASGSPQFF. For the CDR3, the DNA is TGTGCCAGCAGTTTGGCCAGCGGGAGCCCCCAGTTCTTC.

In its sample, this clone was seen once. V is TRBV21-1 and J is TRBJ2-1; the tabulated D call, TRBD2, remains unverified against the DNA. TRBV21-1 is labeled a pseudogene. This CDR3 has 14 amino acids. The CDR3 bases are TGTGCCAGCTCTTCACTGAGCTCCTACAATGAGCAGTTCTTC. Protein sequence: CASSSLSSYNEQFF.

This rearrangement joins TRBV15 to TRBJ2-7, with 10 bases fitting TRBD2. J was trimmed by 2 bases and V by 0 bases; bases with no gene match: 4. CDR1 and CDR2 (germline): LNHNV, YYDKDF (reference sequence). The CDR3 runs to 16 residues. The CDR3 protein is CATSRERSGRAYEQYF. The CDR3 DNA follows: TGTGCCACCAGCAGAGAAAGAAGCGGGAGGGCCTACGAGCAGTACTTC.

The J gene is TRBJ1-5, the V gene TRBV28; no reliable D call. CDR3 size: 15 residues. Per germline, CDR1 MDHEN and CDR2 SYDVKM. Trimming removed 4 bases at V and 4 bases at J, with 14 bases between. CDR3 bases: TGTGCCAGCAGTTCGAGGGTGTGGTCTAATCAGCCCCAGCATTTT. As protein: CASSSRVWSNQPQHF. Together with reference TRBV28 and TRBJ1-5, the CDR3 gives the full variable domain: DVKVTQSSRYLVKRTGEKVFLECVQDMDHENMFWYRQDPGLGLRLIYFSYDVKMKEKGDIPEGYSVSREKKERFSLILESASTNQTSMYLCASSSRVWSNQPQHFGDGTRLSIL.

V gene TRBV19 combines with J gene TRBJ2-1; D is possibly TRBD2 (5 bases). In germline, CDR1 is LNHDA, CDR2 SQIVND (reference sequence). The CDR3 runs 16 residues. The V end lost 8 bases, the J end lost 0 bases, and 17 bases lay between the germline ends. This CDR3 is CASSHLASSSYNEQFF. The CDR3, as DNA: TGTGCCAGTTCCCATCTAGCTTCGAGCTCCTACAATGAGCAGTTCTTC.

The rearrangement uses TRBV4-1 and TRBJ1-6; D is unresolved. Germline CDR1 and CDR2: MGHRA and YSYEKL. V was pared by 1 base and J by 9 bases, with 7 bases between. This CDR3 comprises 13 residues. CDR3 bases: TGCGCCAGCAGCCAAGTGGTGGCTTCACCCCTCCACTTT. Protein product: CASSQVVASPLHF.

This rearrangement joins TRBV11-2 to TRBJ1-5; D may be TRBD1 (5 bases). Germline-derived CDR1 and CDR2 are SGHAT and FQNNGV. CDR3 length: 17 residues. V lost 3 bases and J lost 4, with 19 bases in between. As DNA, the CDR3 is TGTGCCAGCAGCTTTAATTCTGGGTCCGGGGGGAATCAGCCCCAGCATTTT. It codes for CASSFNSGSGGNQPQHF. The complete variable domain, with remaining parts taken from reference TRBV11-2 and TRBJ1-5, reads EAGVAQSPRYKIIEKRQSVAFWCNPISGHATLYWYQQILGQGPKLLIQFQNNGVVDDSQLPKDRFSAERLKGVDSTLKIQPAKLEDSAVYLCASSFNSGSGGNQPQHFGDGTRLSIL.

The J gene is TRBJ1-5, the V gene TRBV7-9; maybe TRBD1 (6 bases). The germline V gene has CDR1 SEHNR and CDR2 FQNEAQ (reference sequence). V dropped 2 bases and J dropped 3 bases, with 8 bases sitting between them. This CDR3 is 14 amino acids long. The CDR3 loop is CASSLQGPNQPQHF. The CDR3, as DNA: TGTGCCAGCAGCTTACAGGGGCCCAATCAGCCCCAGCATTTT.

The gene calls are TRBV30 and TRBJ2-2, with TRBD1 as a possible D gene (6 bases). The CDR3 contains 13 residues. Trimming took 4 bases from V and 2 from J, leaving 8 bases between them. Germline V gene data show CDR1 as GTSNPN and CDR2 as SVGIG (reference sequence). This chain's CDR3 is CAWTGVNTGELFF. The CDR3 bases are TGTGCCTGGACAGGGGTTAACACCGGGGAGCTGTTTTTT.

This clone appeared once. J is TRBJ2-7 and V is TRBV19; 9 nucleotides match TRBD2. The CDR3 loop spans 15 amino acids. J was trimmed by 6 bases and V by 6 bases; bases with no gene match: 12. CDR1 and CDR2 (germline): LNHDA, SQIVND (reference sequence). The CDR3 DNA reads as TGTGCCAGTAGCTCCGTAGCGGGAGCAGGGGCCGAGCAGTACTTC. As protein: CASSSVAGAGAEQYF.

The rearrangement links TRBV7-6 to TRBJ2-3; 15 bases agree with TRBD2. V dropped 0 bases and J dropped 4; count of bases not matched to a gene: 5. Germline loops: CDR1 SGHVS, CDR2 FNYEAQ. There are 18 residues in the CDR3. The CDR3 DNA reads TGTGCCAGCAGCTTAGCAACGGGACTAGCGGGGGGCCCAGATACGCAGTATTTT. Its translation: CASSLATGLAGGPDTQYF.

The rearrangement links TRBV29-1 to TRBJ1-5; 7 nucleotides line up with TRBD1. The germline V gene encodes CDR1 SQVTM and CDR2 ANQGSEA. This CDR3 comprises 14 residues. The V and J ends lost 6 bases and 1 base, in that order; junction bases with no gene match: 6. The CDR3 coding sequence is TGCAGCGTGACGGGACAGAGCAGCAATCAGCCCCAGCATTTT. Translating it yields CSVTGQSSNQPQHF.

This clone was detected only a few times. The chain uses TRBV7-2 and TRBJ2-6, with a possible D match to TRBD1 (8 bases). Germline CDR1 SGHTA, CDR2 FQGNSA. Trimming cost V 5 bases and J 4 bases, with 15 bases left between them. The CDR3 length is 16 residues. The CDR3 sequence is CASSEHRGGGANVLTF. The CDR3 DNA follows: TGTGCCAGCAGCGAGCACAGGGGGGGAGGGGCCAACGTCCTGACTTTC.

The chain uses TRBV7-3 and TRBJ2-3; 11 nucleotides agree with TRBD2. Germline values: CDR1 SGHTA, CDR2 FQGTGA. The J segment lost 4 bases and the V segment lost 5 bases, leaving 5 bases of the junction unmatched. CDR3 size: 15 residues. The chain's CDR3 is CASSPISGGADTQYF. CDR3 DNA: TGTGCCAGCAGCCCTATTAGCGGGGGGGCAGATACGCAGTATTTT.

The chain carries TRBV18 and TRBJ1-2; D possibly corresponds to TRBD1 (6 bases). Germline V gene lookup returns CDR1 KGHSH and CDR2 LQKENI. V was trimmed by 2 bases and J by 2 bases, leaving 15 bases between them. CDR3 length equals 16 residues. CDR3 nucleotide sequence: TGTGCCAGCTCACCAGAGGACAGTCGAATCAACTATGGCTACACCTTC. Its protein product is CASSPEDSRINYGYTF.

The CDR3, as DNA: TGTGCCAGCAGTCCAAACACAGATACGCAGTATTTT. It yields the protein CASSPNTDTQYF. V and J are TRBV27 and TRBJ2-3; D not certain. Germline-derived CDR1 and CDR2 are MNHEY and SMNVEV (reference sequence). This CDR3 is 12 amino acids long. The ends were cut back, 5 bases at V and 2 bases at J, with 5 bases in the middle.

The chain links TRBV10-1 to TRBJ1-1; D is ambiguous. The length of the CDR3 is 13 residues. Germline CDR1 WNHNN, CDR2 SYGVQD (reference sequence). V dropped 0 bases and J dropped 5 bases, with 7 bases sitting between them. CDR3 coding DNA: TGCGCCAGCAGTGAGTCTTACGGTACTGAAGCTTTCTTT. Its protein product is CASSESYGTEAFF.

The chain couples TRBV7-6 to TRBJ1-6; 7 bases align to TRBD1. J lost 5 bases, V lost 5 bases, and 12 bases had no gene match. The CDR3 sequence is 17 residues long. Germline V lookup: CDR1 SGHVS, CDR2 FNYEAQ. The CDR3 nucleotides read TGTGCCAGCAGCCCATCGACCGGGACAGCGAATAATTCACCCCTCCACTTT. This translates into CASSPSTGTANNSPLHF.

V gene TRBV28 combines with J gene TRBJ1-2; perhaps TRBD1 as D (6 bases). Germline lookup yields CDR1 MDHEN and CDR2 SYDVKM. The CDR3 contains 14 residues. The V end was cut by 9 bases, the J end by 6 bases, with 20 bases between. The CDR3 DNA reads as TGTGCCAGTACCTGGGGAACAGGGACCCATGGCTACACCTTC. This sequence encodes CASTWGTGTHGYTF.

About this clone itself: Other DNA sequences in the same sample also yield this CDR3. J is TRBJ2-7 and V is TRBV27; 12 bases align to TRBD1. The CDR3 length is 15 residues. Germline V gene sequence: CDR1 MNHEY, CDR2 SMNVEV (reference sequence). Trimming removed 2 bases from V and 3 bases from J; junction bases left unmatched: 2. CDR3 sequence: CASSLGTGGSYEQYF. The CDR3, as DNA: TGTGCCAGCAGTTTAGGGACAGGGGGCAGCTACGAGCAGTACTTC.

The V gene is TRBV10-1, the J gene TRBJ2-3; a possible D gene is TRBD1 (5 bases). The CDR3 has 14 residues. Germline V gives CDR1 WNHNN, CDR2 SYGVQD (reference sequence). V lost 2 bases and J 4 bases, leaving 10 bases between the germline ends. The CDR3: CASSEGQGPDTQYF. CDR3 in DNA: TGCGCCAGCAGTGAGGGGCAGGGCCCAGATACGCAGTATTTT.

This chain's CDR3 is CASSFWREGNNEQFF. The CDR3 region has the DNA TGTGCCAGCAGTTTTTGGCGGGAGGGGAACAATGAGCAGTTCTTC. The gene calls are TRBV27 and TRBJ2-1; 9 bases line up with TRBD2. The CDR3 extends over 15 amino acids. CDR1 MNHEY and CDR2 SMNVEV come from the germline V gene (reference sequence). The V gene end was trimmed by 3 bases and the J gene end by 5 bases; junction bases not matched to a gene: 5.

The genes are TRBV4-1 and TRBJ1-5; D is possibly TRBD1 (5 bases). CDR3 length: 18 residues. Trimming removed 1 base from V and 0 bases from J, with 16 bases in between. In germline, CDR1 is MGHRA, CDR2 YSYEKL. Here the CDR3 reads CASSQGTVGDYSNQPQHF. CDR3 coding DNA: TGCGCCAGCAGCCAAGGGACGGTCGGGGACTATAGCAATCAGCCCCAGCATTTT.

This clone appeared once. The chain links TRBV4-2 to TRBJ2-7, with D unresolved. The CDR3 extends over 11 amino acids. CDR1 is LGHNA and CDR2 is YNFKEQ in the germline V gene. The V end was cut by 5 bases, the J end by 3 bases, with 5 bases between. The CDR3 DNA is TGTGCCAGCAGCGTCAACTACGAGCAGTACTTC. This translates into CASSVNYEQYF.

The V call is TRBV2, the J call TRBJ2-5; TRBD2 might be the D (6 bases). The germline V and J ends were trimmed by 2 bases and 5 bases, with 9 bases remaining between them. Germline V lookup: CDR1 SNHLY, CDR2 FYNNEI. The length of the CDR3 is 13 residues. For the CDR3, the DNA is TGTGCCAGCAGTGAACGTGGAGGGGAGACCCAGTACTTC. This gives the protein CASSERGGETQYF.

V usage is TRBV5-1 and J usage is TRBJ1-4, with D unresolved. The CDR3 covers 13 residues. Germline lookup yields CDR1 SGHRS and CDR2 YFSETQ. V was trimmed by 9 bases and J by 3 bases, leaving 12 bases between them. CDR3: CATSRGSNEKLFF. The CDR3 DNA sequence: TGCGCCACCTCCCGGGGATCTAATGAAAAACTGTTTTTT.